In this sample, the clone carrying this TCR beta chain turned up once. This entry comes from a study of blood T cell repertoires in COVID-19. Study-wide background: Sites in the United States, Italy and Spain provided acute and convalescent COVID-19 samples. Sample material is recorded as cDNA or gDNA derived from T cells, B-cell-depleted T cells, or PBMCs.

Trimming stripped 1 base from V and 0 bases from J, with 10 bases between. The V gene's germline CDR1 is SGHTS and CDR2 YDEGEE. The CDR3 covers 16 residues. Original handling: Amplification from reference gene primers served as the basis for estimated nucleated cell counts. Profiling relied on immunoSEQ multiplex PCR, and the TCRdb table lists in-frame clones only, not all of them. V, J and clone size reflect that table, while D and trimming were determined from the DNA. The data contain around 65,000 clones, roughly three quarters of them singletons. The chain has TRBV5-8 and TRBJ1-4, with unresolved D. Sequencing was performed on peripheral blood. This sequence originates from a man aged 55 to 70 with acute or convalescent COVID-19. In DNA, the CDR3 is TGTGCCAGCAGCTTGAGTGTAGGAGCAACTAATGAAAAACTGTTTTTT. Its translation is CASSLSVGATNEKLFF. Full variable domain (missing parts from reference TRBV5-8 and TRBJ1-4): EAGVTQSPTHLIKTRGQQATLRCSPISGHTSVYWYQQALGLGLQFLLWYDEGEERNRGNFPPRFSGRQFPNYSSELNVNALELEDSALYLCASSLSVGATNEKLFFGSGTQLSVL.